The 11 T cell receptor beta chains listed next were all sequenced from one sample in a study of follicular helper T cells after annual influenza vaccination. Measured with immunoSEQ multiplex PCR; TCRdb has only the in-frame clones, and not every one. The table records approximately 9,500 clones, around 81% of them present only once. Regarding time point: 2014-2015 season, 7 days after vaccination. Sample: CXCR5- memory CD4+ T cells sorted from blood, taken 7 days after influenza vaccination. Receptors originate from an adult who received the influenza vaccine.

A few counts support this clone. The chain has TRBV19 and TRBJ1-5; D gene unclear. The CDR3 spans 13 residues. Germline V gene lookup returns CDR1 LNHDA and CDR2 SQIVND (reference sequence). Deletions cut 0 bases from V and 4 bases from J, with 4 bases between. DNA of the CDR3: TGTGCCAGTAGTATAGATTGGAATCAGCCCCAGCATTTT. Translated: CASSIDWNQPQHF.

The chain has TRBV28 and TRBJ2-7; 7 nucleotides align to TRBD2. Germline values: CDR1 MDHEN, CDR2 SYDVKM. The length of the CDR3 is 19 residues. J gave up 4 bases and V 5 bases, and 23 bases lay outside the gene matches. The CDR3 nucleotides read TGTGCCAGCAGTAACCTATATATGTGGGGGGGTCCTTTGAGTTACGAGCAGTACTTC. It specifies CASSNLYMWGGPLSYEQYF.

The chain couples TRBV6-5 to TRBJ2-1; unclear D gene. V lost 5 bases and J lost 3, with 8 bases in between. This CDR3 is built from 13 residues. Germline V lookup: CDR1 MNHEY, CDR2 SVGAGI. CDR3 nucleotide sequence: TGTGCCAGCAGTCATGATTTCTACAATGAGCAGTTCTTC. It codes for CASSHDFYNEQFF.

The CDR3 is CASSSLAGRTDTQYF. The CDR3 nucleotides are TGTGCCAGCAGTTCGCTAGCGGGCCGCACAGATACGCAGTATTTT. The gene calls are TRBV6-5 and TRBJ2-3; 8 bases map to TRBD2. In germline, CDR1 is MNHEY, CDR2 SVGAGI. This CDR3 contains 15 residues. V was pared by 4 bases and J by 1 base, with 4 bases of the junction left unmatched.

The genes are TRBV5-4 and TRBJ1-1; D remains unclear. V lost 5 bases to trimming and J lost 1 base, with 15 bases between them. The CDR3 is 15 amino acids. Germline V gene lookup returns CDR1 SGHNT and CDR2 YYREEE (reference sequence). CDR3 amino acids: CASSDWRVGNTEAFF. CDR3 in DNA: TGTGCCAGCAGTGATTGGAGGGTGGGGAACACTGAAGCTTTCTTT. The variable domain in full, completed from reference TRBV5-4 and TRBJ1-1, reads ETGVTQSPTHLIKTRGQQVTLRCSSQSGHNTVSWYQQALGQGPQFIFQYYREEENGRGNFPPRFSGLQFPNYSSELNVNALELDDSALYLCASSDWRVGNTEAFFGQGTRLTVV.

This clone has just one count. The CDR3, as DNA: TGTGCCAGCCAACAGTCTCCGAACACTGAAGCTTTCTTT. It yields the protein CASQQSPNTEAFF. The chain carries TRBV18 and TRBJ1-1; D uncertain. CDR1 is KGHSH and CDR2 is LQKENI in the germline V gene. The CDR3 covers 13 residues. Trimming took 8 bases from V and 1 from J, leaving 11 bases between them.

The chain links TRBV13 to TRBJ2-3; D gene uncertain. In germline, CDR1 is PRHDT, CDR2 FYEKMQ (reference sequence). The V end lost 2 bases, the J end lost 0 bases, and 12 bases lay between the germline ends. This CDR3 has 16 residues. The CDR3 DNA reads TGTGCCAGCAGCTTACGGTTAGTTACTAGCACAGATACGCAGTATTTT. This sequence encodes CASSLRLVTSTDTQYF.

The chain is built from TRBV7-8 and TRBJ2-3, with D possibly being TRBD2 (5 bases). V lost 5 bases and J lost 6, with 9 bases in between. The CDR3 has 12 amino acids. The germline V gene encodes CDR1 SGHVS and CDR2 FQNEAQ. CDR3 residues: CASSNSADTQYF. In DNA, the CDR3 is TGTGCCAGCAGCAATAGCGCGGATACGCAGTATTTT. The variable domain in full, with the rest retrieved from reference TRBV7-8 and TRBJ2-3, is GAGVSQSPRYKVAKRGQDVALRCDPISGHVSLFWYQQALGQGPEFLTYFQNEAQLDKSGLPSDRFFAERPEGSVSTLKIQRTQQEDSAVYLCASSNSADTQYFGPGTRLTVL.

This clone was found once. This chain uses TRBV11-2 with TRBJ1-1; tentative D call: TRBD1 (6 bases). Germline-derived CDR1 and CDR2 are SGHAT and FQNNGV. V was cut by 1 base and J by 1 base, with 16 bases left in between. The CDR3 is 17 residues long. CDR3 nucleotides: TGTGCCAGCAGCTTAGTGGTACAGGCCAGGGGGAACACTGAAGCTTTCTTT. This codes for CASSLVVQARGNTEAFF.

The chain has TRBV30 and TRBJ1-2, with 8 bases matching TRBD1. The germline V gene has CDR1 GTSNPN and CDR2 SVGIG (reference sequence). The CDR3 totals 15 residues. J lost 8 bases, V lost 1 base, and 12 bases had no gene match. CDR3 sequence: CAWSATTRDRGGYTF. CDR3 nucleotides: TGTGCCTGGAGTGCCACAACCCGAGACAGGGGCGGCTACACCTTC.

This chain joins TRBV7-2 and TRBJ2-5; D gene unclear. The CDR3 extends over 12 amino acids. The V end was cut by 5 bases, the J end by 5 bases, with 9 bases between. Looked up from germline, CDR1 is SGHTA and CDR2 is FQGNSA. The CDR3 protein is CASSPTTETQYF. The CDR3 nucleotides read TGTGCCAGCAGCCCTACGACGGAGACCCAGTACTTC.